This T cell receptor beta chain was identified during a study of shared clonotypes between healthy human individuals. Study-level background: Serving as donors were two women and three men, whose ages spanned 18 to 49.

Study-level results: Clonotype sharing among donors likely depends on sequencing depth.

The authors split each subset's genomic DNA evenly across several immunoSEQ plates. In the original processing: For the immunoSEQ data, sequences were junction-only without quality scores, so filtering differed. Using immunoSEQ multiplex PCR, the repertoire was profiled, and TCRdb retains in-frame clones only, with some absent. For V, J and clone size, that table is used; D and trimming come from the DNA. The table lists under 600,000 clones, roughly 79% of them singletons. This CDR3 comprises 18 residues. J was trimmed by 2 bases and V by 2 bases; bases with no gene match: 11. Germline CDR1 LGHNA, CDR2 YNFKEQ. A word on this clone: As yet, its antigen is unknown.

The TCR sequence derives from a woman in her forties in good health. Some clones in this sample may be carry-over from other donors' samples. Input material: PBMCs. V and J are TRBV4-2 and TRBJ2-3; 9 bases align to TRBD2. The CDR3, as DNA: TGTGCCAGCAGCCAACGAGCCCGGGGGACTAGCACCACAGATACGCAGTATTTT. It is translated as CASSQRARGTSTTDTQYF.